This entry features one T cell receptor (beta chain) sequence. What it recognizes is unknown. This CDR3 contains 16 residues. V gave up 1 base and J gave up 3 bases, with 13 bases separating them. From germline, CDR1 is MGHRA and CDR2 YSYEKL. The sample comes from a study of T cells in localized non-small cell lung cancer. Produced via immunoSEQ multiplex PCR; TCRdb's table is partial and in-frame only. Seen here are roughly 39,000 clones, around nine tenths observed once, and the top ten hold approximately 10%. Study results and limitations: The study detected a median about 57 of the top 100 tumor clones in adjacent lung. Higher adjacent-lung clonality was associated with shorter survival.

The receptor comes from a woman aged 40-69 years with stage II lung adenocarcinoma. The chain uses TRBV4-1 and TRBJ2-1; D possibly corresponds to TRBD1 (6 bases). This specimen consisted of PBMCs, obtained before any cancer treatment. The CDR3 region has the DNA TGCGCCAGCAGCCAAGGAACAGGGCCATTCTACAATGAGCAGTTCTTC. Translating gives CASSQGTGPFYNEQFF.